This TCR beta chain was captured by sequencing in a study of T cells in Graves' hyperthyroidism and ophthalmopathy. General observations from the study: Among clonotypes expanded in thyroid above 0.001, most were also found in blood. Model output signaled ophthalmopathy a median about 6.3 months ahead of onset.

Diagnostic assessment was based on clinical symptoms, serum thyroxine and TRAb, thyroid ultrasound and orbital computed tomography. This CDR3 has 14 residues. V lost 4 bases to trimming and J lost 0 bases, with 4 bases between them. TCR beta CDR3 regions were amplified from RNA. First-round RT-PCR with HTBI primers amplified the TCR CDR3 region. TCRdb fed the multiplex PCR reads into MiXCR, producing one record per CDR3 protein. The repertoire has almost 500,000 distinct CDR3 sequences, 20% to 25% of them found once; the top ten carry 45% to 55%. The table lists this clonotype with many counts. Its antigen is not known.

The TCR sequence derives from a woman in her 70s with Graves' ophthalmopathy. The specimen sequenced was blood. The V gene is TRBV12-3 or TRBV12-4, the J gene TRBJ2-6; D gene uncertain. CDR3 protein: CASSYFSGANVLTF. CDR3 sequence (DNA): TGTGCCAGCAGTTACTTCTCTGGGGCCAACGTCCTGACTTTC.